This entry features one T cell receptor (beta chain) sequence. The sample belongs to a study of preoperative IRX-2 immunotherapy in early breast cancer. Germline CDR1 reads SGHNT; CDR2 reads YENEEA. This CDR3 comprises 17 residues. V shed 4 bases, J shed 3 bases, and the junction held 6 bases outside the gene matches. Using immunoSEQ multiplex PCR, the repertoire was profiled, and TCRdb retains in-frame clones only, with some absent. Here the sample spans 2,500 to 4,000 clones, 65% to 85% being singletons. The treatment denotes: preoperative locoregional IRX-2 cytokine immunotherapy. Samples came from a phase Ib trial of preoperative locoregional IRX-2 cytokine immunotherapy.

The receptor was derived from a human donor with breast cancer. V gene TRBV11-3 combines with J gene TRBJ2-7, with 16 bases that match TRBD2. This specimen was tumor tissue, taken after IRX-2 immunotherapy. CDR3 nucleotides: TGTGCCAGCAGCTCCCAGGGACTAGCGGGAGGGTACTACGAGCAGTACTTC. It specifies CASSSQGLAGGYYEQYF.